The sequence of this T cell receptor (beta chain) was determined in a study of Ad26.COV2.S vaccination and SARS-CoV-2 variants (dated by TCRdb to about 2021). In terms of the full investigation: Donors in the vaccine arm were drawn from COV1001, a multicentre, randomized, double-blind, placebo-controlled phase I-IIa trial testing Ad26.COV2.S in healthy adults. Trial participants were randomized into five groups of five, in which low-dose or high-dose Ad26.COV2.S was given once or twice, or placebo was given on both occasions. Ad26.COV2.S was given intramuscularly at 5x10^10 or 1x10^11 viral particles, as a single shot or as two shots 56 days apart. Investigators remained blinded to trial group allocation during experiments and outcome assessment. Sequencing of the TCRbeta repertoire served to evaluate the specificity and breadth of SARS-CoV-2-reactive T cell receptors following Ad26.COV2.S vaccination. The TCR-sequenced set comprised about 32 samples: around 20 Ad26.COV2.S vaccine recipients, 5 placebo recipients and 8 SARS-CoV-2 convalescent individuals.

Overall study outcomes, separate from this receptor: The study was not powered to compare responses between vaccine doses or regimens. Non-spike TCR breadth was comparable between vaccine and placebo recipients, consistent with the vaccine containing only spike. After vaccination, spike-specific CD8+ and CD4+ T cell responses were reported to show substantial breadth. Higher spike-specific TCR breadth was observed in Ad26.COV2.S recipients than in placebo recipients (P = 0.0014). It was noted by the authors that total T cell responses may have been underestimated by the TCR breadth and depth analyses.

V loses 2 bases at its end and J loses 4 bases; junction bases beyond the gene matches: 2. CDR1 and CDR2, looked up from the germline V gene, are KGHDR and SFDVKD. CDR3 length: 15 amino acids, cysteine to phenylalanine. Here the CDR3 DNA is all that survives: 45 bases in frame from base 1. In this sample, this clone turned up once. No antigen is known for it. No qualities accompany the bases; no much larger clone lies one base away. This sample's treatment or condition label indicates: some 19 received Ad26.COV2.S at low or high dose, single or two shots; roughly five received placebo; per-sample allocation not given. Repertoires of vaccine and placebo recipients were sequenced from samples collected on day 63 after the first injection. Cohort 1b enrolled about two dozen adults aged 18-55 years at a single site in Boston, USA, between 29 July and 7 August 2020. Ad26.COV2.S was a replication-incompetent adenovirus type 26 vector that expressed a prefusion-stabilized SARS-CoV-2 spike protein derived from the original Wuhan strain.

The immunoSEQ Assay was the method used to sequence TCRbeta CDR3 regions. After extraction, genomic DNA underwent amplification by bias-controlled multiplex PCR, followed by high-throughput sequencing. Per the source publication's procedure: To quantify the absolute abundance of every unique TCRbeta CDR3 region, sequences were collapsed and filtered. Usable DNA was measured by amplifying reference genes present in all nucleated cells, and TCRbeta template counts were normalized to that usable DNA to estimate T cell fraction. Repertoire TCRs were annotated as SARS-CoV-2-specific when V gene, CDR3 amino acid sequence and J gene were exactly matched to a known reactive TCR set. MIRA supplied the reference SARS-CoV-2 TCR set, which was filtered for enrichment in COVID-19-positive ImmuneCODE repertoires so that public or cross-reactive TCRs were removed. Using the MIRA antigens, annotated TCRs were further analysed by specific ORF or by position within an ORF. Breadth was defined as the number of annotated unique rearrangements divided by the total number of unique productive rearrangements, and depth was defined as the summed frequency of the annotated unique rearrangements. TCR breadth was compared between groups using two-sided Wilcoxon rank-sum tests. TCRdb holds this immuneACCESS table with in-frame rearrangements only. Some clones are missing; in checked studies, unresolved V genes explain under half, and the rest has no known cause. V, J and clone size were drawn from that table, and D and trimming were deduced from the DNA. The sample table records hundreds of thousands of clones; approximately 86% of these occur just once. About 10% of the sample lies in the top ten.

Sequencing used peripheral blood, obtained in a trial of Ad26.COV2.S vaccine versus placebo. The chain uses TRBV24-1 and TRBJ1-4, with 8 central nucleotides matching TRBD1. This sequence was found in a person aged 18-60 years who received the Ad26.COV2.S COVID-19 vaccine or a placebo. The CDR3 has the sequence CATSDSGQVNEKLFF. The DNA sequence is given as TGTGCCACCAGTGATTCGGGACAGGTTAATGAAAAACTGTTTTTT.